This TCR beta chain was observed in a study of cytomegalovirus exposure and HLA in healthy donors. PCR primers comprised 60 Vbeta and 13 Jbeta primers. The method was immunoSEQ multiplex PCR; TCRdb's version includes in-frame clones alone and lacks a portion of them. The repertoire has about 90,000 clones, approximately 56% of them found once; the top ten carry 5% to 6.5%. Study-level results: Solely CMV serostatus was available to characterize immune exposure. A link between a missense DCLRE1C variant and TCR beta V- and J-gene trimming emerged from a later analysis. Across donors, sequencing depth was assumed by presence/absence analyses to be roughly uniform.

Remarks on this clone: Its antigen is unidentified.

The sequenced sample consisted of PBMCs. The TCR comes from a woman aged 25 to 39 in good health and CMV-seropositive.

The CDR3 here is CASSALGQDYGYTF. Written as DNA, the CDR3 is TGTGCCAGCAGCGCCCTGGGACAGGACTATGGCTACACCTTC. The chain links TRBV9 to TRBJ1-2, with TRBD1 matching over 8 bases. Trimming at V came to 3 bases and at J to 3 bases, leaving 4 bases not matched to a gene. Germline-derived CDR1 and CDR2 are SGDLS and YYNGEE. CDR3 length equals 14 residues.